This T cell receptor beta chain comes out of a study of blood T cell repertoires in COVID-19. Study context: T cells, B-cell-depleted T cells, or PBMCs supplied cDNA or gDNA.

The table came from immunoSEQ multiplex PCR; TCRdb's copy has only in-frame clones and leaves some out. The sample carries roughly 300,000 clones, about 92% recorded once. With 3 bases removed from V and 3 bases from J, the gap between germline ends came to 8 bases. Germline V gene lookup returns CDR1 SGHVS and CDR2 FQNEAQ. The CDR3 sequence is 13 residues long. This rearrangement joins TRBV7-8 to TRBJ1-2; D might be TRBD1 (5 bases). The receptor was derived from a woman in her 30s who had recovered from COVID-19. The sample comprised PBMCs or T cells enriched from blood (not recorded which). CDR3 residues: CASSFKGDYGYTF. Written as DNA, the CDR3 is TGTGCCAGCAGCTTTAAAGGGGACTATGGCTACACCTTC.